The 30 T cell receptor beta chains in this list originate from one sample, sequenced in a study of cytomegalovirus exposure and HLA in healthy donors. Method: immunoSEQ multiplex PCR; TCRdb's copy keeps in-frame clones and lacks some. Here the sample spans some 320,000 clones, around 90% being singletons. Source material: PBMCs. The receptor source for this set is a woman under 40 in good health and CMV-seropositive.

CDR3 sequence: CASSSGTAYGYTF. DNA of the CDR3: TGTGCCAGCAGCTCAGGGACAGCTTATGGCTACACCTTC. This chain links TRBV7-8 with TRBJ1-2; 7 bases are shared with TRBD1. The J segment lost 5 bases and the V segment lost 4 bases, leaving 4 bases of the junction unmatched. The CDR3 loop spans 13 amino acids. The germline V gene has CDR1 SGHVS and CDR2 FQNEAQ.

J is TRBJ2-3 and V is TRBV15; D is possibly TRBD2 (6 bases). The CDR3 consists of 16 residues. V was cut by 2 bases and J by 0 bases, with 12 bases left in between. Germline CDR1 LNHNV, CDR2 YYDKDF (reference sequence). The CDR3 DNA reads as TGTGCCACCAGCAGATCAATGGGGGGAAGCACAGATACGCAGTATTTT. Its protein is CATSRSMGGSTDTQYF.

The chain combines TRBV6-5 with TRBJ2-7, with D possibly being TRBD1 (6 bases). V was pared by 0 bases and J by 5 bases, with 11 bases between. Per the germline V gene, CDR1 is MNHEY and CDR2 is SVGAGI. This CDR3 comprises 14 residues. Written as DNA, the CDR3 is TGTGCCAGCAGTTACTCGGCAGCAGGGGACGAGCAGTACTTC. Protein product: CASSYSAAGDEQYF.

The chain joins TRBV9 to TRBJ1-1, with D hard to call. V was trimmed by 0 bases and J by 8 bases, leaving 11 bases between them. CDR1 SGDLS and CDR2 YYNGEE come from the germline V gene. This CDR3 has 13 residues. The CDR3 nucleotides read TGTGCCAGCAGCGTAGTGGCGGACTCCGAAGCTTTCTTT. As protein: CASSVVADSEAFF.

The gene calls are TRBV5-1 and TRBJ1-1, with 8 bases aligning to TRBD1. V lost 3 bases and J lost 2; bases outside the gene matches: 6. CDR1 and CDR2 (germline): SGHRS, YFSETQ. The CDR3 totals 15 residues. The CDR3 here is CASSSTGQGNTEAFF. The CDR3 DNA reads TGCGCCAGCAGCTCCACCGGACAGGGAAACACTGAAGCTTTCTTT. The variable domain in full, with the rest retrieved from reference TRBV5-1 and TRBJ1-1, is KAGVTQTPRYLIKTRGQQVTLSCSPISGHRSVSWYQQTPGQGLQFLFEYFSETQRNKGNFPGRFSGRQFSNSRSEMNVSTLELGDSALYLCASSSTGQGNTEAFFGQGTRLTVV.

The DNA for the CDR3 is TGTGCCAGCAGCTTAGACAGGACTGGCTACACCTTC. It yields the protein CASSLDRTGYTF. The chain couples TRBV7-8 to TRBJ1-2; a weak D match, TRBD1 (5 bases). The length of the CDR3 is 12 residues. Germline V gene data show CDR1 as SGHVS and CDR2 as FQNEAQ. Between the trimmed V and J ends, which lost 1 base and 7 bases, there was a span of 7 bases.

The chain employs TRBV11-2 and TRBJ1-2; 7 bases align to TRBD1. Per germline, CDR1 SGHAT and CDR2 FQNNGV. V dropped 5 bases and J dropped 8; count of bases not matched to a gene: 8. The CDR3 has 13 amino acids. The CDR3 region has the DNA TGTGCCAGCAGCCGCGACAGGGAGGGAGGCTACACCTTC. This encodes CASSRDREGGYTF.

The chain links TRBV28 to TRBJ1-2; a possible D gene is TRBD1 (5 bases). CDR3 length: 13 residues. CDR1 and CDR2 (germline): MDHEN, SYDVKM. With 8 bases removed from V and 4 bases from J, the gap between germline ends came to 14 bases. The CDR3 region is CASGTAGGYGYTF. The CDR3 DNA sequence: TGTGCCAGCGGTACGGCGGGGGGCTATGGCTACACCTTC.

The chain combines TRBV27 with TRBJ2-7; TRBD1 aligns across 7 bases. CDR1 is MNHEY, CDR2 SMNVEV, per germline (reference sequence). Unmatched junction bases numbered 12, after V lost 5 bases and J lost 5 bases. The CDR3 loop spans 15 amino acids. CDR3: CASSHPGYRGHEQYF. The CDR3 coding sequence is TGTGCCAGCAGTCACCCGGGCTACAGGGGCCACGAGCAGTACTTC.

V usage is TRBV19 and J usage is TRBJ2-7; D tentatively fits TRBD1 or TRBD2 (5 bases each). V lost 5 bases and J lost 4, with 12 bases in between. CDR1 is LNHDA, CDR2 SQIVND, per germline (reference sequence). The CDR3 runs to 13 residues. CDR3 in DNA: TGTGCCAGTAGTCTTGACGGGGCATACGAGCAGTACTTC. This translates into CASSLDGAYEQYF.

This chain joins TRBV7-2 and TRBJ1-1, with D possibly TRBD1 on 5 matching bases. Germline CDR1 SGHTA, CDR2 FQGNSA. This CDR3 contains 14 residues. The ends were cut back, 5 bases at V and 5 bases at J, with 15 bases in the middle. DNA of the CDR3: TGTGCCAGCAGCCTCGGGCCCCAGGGAACTGAAGCTTTCTTT. This gives the protein CASSLGPQGTEAFF.

The chain links TRBV5-1 to TRBJ1-4; TRBD1 might be the D (5 bases). The V end was cut by 9 bases, the J end by 2 bases, with 14 bases between. Per the germline V gene, CDR1 is SGHRS and CDR2 is YFSETQ. The CDR3 is made up of 14 amino acids. CDR3: CATKGGVTNEKLFF. CDR3 nucleotide sequence: TGCGCCACCAAAGGAGGGGTCACTAATGAAAAACTGTTTTTT.

This rearrangement joins TRBV19 to TRBJ2-1; unclear D gene. Germline V gene data show CDR1 as LNHDA and CDR2 as SQIVND (reference sequence). The CDR3 contains 12 residues. The V gene lost 5 bases and the J gene lost 4 bases, with 6 bases spanning the gap. CDR3 sequence reads: CASSERYNEQFF. CDR3 nucleotides: TGTGCCAGTAGTGAGAGGTACAATGAGCAGTTCTTC.

The chain links TRBV23-1 to TRBJ1-6; D remains unclear. TRBV23-1 is assigned to the ORF class and has an uncertain function. The CDR3 sequence is 18 residues long. The V end was cut by 2 bases, the J end by 9 bases, with 23 bases between. The CDR3 loop reads CASSQVFDQVRTVSPLHF. CDR3 bases: TGCGCCAGCAGTCAAGTGTTTGATCAGGTTCGGACGGTTTCACCCCTCCACTTT.

This chain links TRBV7-8 with TRBJ2-3; maybe TRBD2 (5 bases). CDR3 length equals 15 residues. Trimming cost V 5 bases and J 3 bases, with 15 bases left between them. Germline CDR1 reads SGHVS; CDR2 reads FQNEAQ. CDR3 nucleotides: TGTGCCAGCAGCGACCCCTTCGGAGGTACAGATACGCAGTATTTT. Translated: CASSDPFGGTDTQYF.

V usage is TRBV5-1 and J usage is TRBJ2-7, with D hard to call. The CDR3 runs 14 residues. Germline CDR1 and CDR2: SGHRS and YFSETQ. Trimming pared 2 bases from V and 0 bases from J, leaving 9 bases between. Here the CDR3 reads CASSLQKNSYEQYF. The CDR3 bases are TGCGCCAGCAGCTTACAAAAAAACTCCTACGAGCAGTACTTC.

The chain employs TRBV27 and TRBJ1-5; D gene ambiguous. With 0 bases removed from V and 6 bases from J, the gap between germline ends came to 6 bases. Germline-derived CDR1 and CDR2 are MNHEY and SMNVEV (reference sequence). This CDR3 has 13 residues. CDR3 sequence: CASSLSFGQPQHF. CDR3 in DNA: TGTGCCAGCAGTTTATCGTTCGGTCAGCCCCAGCATTTT.

The chain joins TRBV7-3 to TRBJ1-1; 10 positions agree with TRBD1. The germline CDR1 and CDR2 sequences are SGHTA and FQGTGA. This CDR3 is built from 14 residues. V shed 2 bases and J 4 bases; nucleotides not matched to a gene: 1. The CDR3 is CASSLGTGVTEAFF. In DNA form, the CDR3 reads TGTGCCAGCAGCTTAGGGACAGGGGTCACTGAAGCTTTCTTT.

This chain links TRBV27 with TRBJ2-1, with 12 bases that match TRBD2. Germline V CDR1 and CDR2: MNHEY, SMNVEV (reference sequence). V dropped 2 bases and J dropped 7; count of bases not matched to a gene: 3. The CDR3 length is 15 residues. The CDR3 loop reads CASSLRLAGVNEQFF. As DNA, the CDR3 is TGTGCCAGCAGTTTAAGACTAGCGGGAGTTAATGAGCAGTTCTTC.

The chain joins TRBV10-3 to TRBJ2-1, with TRBD2 matching 7 bases. Germline CDR1 reads ENHRY; CDR2 reads SYGVKD. V lost 10 bases and J lost 7; bases outside the gene matches: 7. CDR3 length: 12 residues. The DNA of the CDR3 is TGTGCCACCCTAGCGGAGGCTAATGAGCAGTTCTTC. Its translation is CATLAEANEQFF.

This clone was seen only a few times. The gene calls are TRBV13 and TRBJ1-5, with 7 bases identical to TRBD1. J was trimmed by 6 bases and V by 5 bases; bases with no gene match: 1. The CDR3 has 12 residues. Germline CDR1 and CDR2: PRHDT and FYEKMQ (reference sequence). The CDR3 is CASSAGGQPQHF. CDR3 bases: TGTGCCAGCAGCGCAGGGGGTCAGCCCCAGCATTTT.

This chain links TRBV5-6 with TRBJ2-7, with D possibly being TRBD2 (5 bases). The V gene's germline CDR1 is SGHDT and CDR2 YYEEEE. This CDR3 has 12 residues. V gave up 2 bases and J gave up 5 bases, with 8 bases separating them. In DNA, the CDR3 is TGTGCCAGCAGCTTTGAGGGAGACGAGCAGTACTTC. It encodes CASSFEGDEQYF.

This sequence joins TRBV5-6 and TRBJ2-1; 11 nucleotides align to TRBD2. After removal of 5 bases from V and 10 bases from J, the junction contained 14 bases not matched to a gene. The CDR3 totals 16 residues. The germline V gene has CDR1 SGHDT and CDR2 YYEEEE. CDR3 in DNA: TGTGCCAGCAGGAATCTTGTTGGACTAGCGGGCATGGAGCAGTTCTTC. This translates into CASRNLVGLAGMEQFF.

The J gene is TRBJ2-3, the V gene TRBV13; TRBD2 matches at 8 bases. J gave up 4 bases and V 3 bases, and 6 bases lay outside the gene matches. The CDR3 runs to 15 residues. CDR1 and CDR2 from the germline V gene are PRHDT and FYEKMQ (reference sequence). The CDR3 region is CASSLAGLASDTQYF. DNA of the CDR3: TGTGCCAGCAGCTTGGCCGGACTAGCTTCAGATACGCAGTATTTT.

This chain links TRBV6-5 with TRBJ1-1; 9 bases align to TRBD1. The V gene's germline CDR1 is MNHEY and CDR2 SVGAGI. The V gene end was trimmed by 2 bases and the J gene end by 4 bases; junction bases not matched to a gene: 2. The CDR3 runs 14 residues. CDR3 DNA sequence: TGTGCCAGCAGTTACGGACAGGGGCGCACTGAAGCTTTCTTT. Protein sequence: CASSYGQGRTEAFF.

V usage is TRBV7-9 and J usage is TRBJ2-7, with D hard to call. Trimming took 1 base from V and 3 from J, leaving 13 bases between them. The CDR3 contains 15 residues. Germline-derived CDR1 and CDR2 are SEHNR and FQNEAQ (reference sequence). CDR3 sequence reads: CASSLEARVGYEQYF. The CDR3, as DNA: TGTGCCAGCAGCTTAGAGGCTAGAGTAGGCTACGAGCAGTACTTC.

V and J are TRBV7-2 and TRBJ2-7, with D perhaps assigned TRBD1 or TRBD2 (6 bases each). Germline V gene data show CDR1 as SGHTA and CDR2 as FQGNSA. V lost 6 bases, J lost 6 bases, and 15 bases lay in between. The CDR3 is made up of 13 amino acids. The CDR3 spells CASSWGASLEQYF. The CDR3 coding sequence is TGTGCCAGCAGTTGGGGGGCGTCACTCGAGCAGTACTTC.

The CDR3 spells CASSQVGTGTSEQFF. CDR3 DNA: TGTGCCAGCAGCCAAGTCGGGACAGGGACGAGTGAGCAGTTCTTC. This sequence joins TRBV4-2 and TRBJ2-1; TRBD1 aligns across 9 bases. The CDR3 totals 15 residues. In germline, CDR1 is LGHNA, CDR2 YNFKEQ. Trimming removed 1 base from V and 9 bases from J; junction bases left unmatched: 7.

This clone was detected only once. The chain employs TRBV11-2 and TRBJ2-1, with 8 bases identical to TRBD2. The germline gives CDR1 SGHAT, CDR2 FQNNGV. J was trimmed by 7 bases and V by 0 bases; bases with no gene match: 5. This CDR3 comprises 15 residues. CDR3 protein: CASSLERRGVNEQFF. The CDR3 bases are TGTGCCAGCAGCTTAGAGAGGCGGGGGGTGAATGAGCAGTTCTTC. Drawing the rest from reference TRBV11-2 and TRBJ2-1, the complete variable domain is EAGVAQSPRYKIIEKRQSVAFWCNPISGHATLYWYQQILGQGPKLLIQFQNNGVVDDSQLPKDRFSAERLKGVDSTLKIQPAKLEDSAVYLCASSLERRGVNEQFFGPGTRLTVL.

The chain employs TRBV4-2 and TRBJ2-1, with 13 positions matching TRBD2. Germline values: CDR1 LGHNA, CDR2 YNFKEQ. The J segment lost 3 bases and the V segment lost 4 bases, leaving 3 bases of the junction unmatched. This CDR3 has 16 residues. The CDR3 DNA follows: TGTGCCAGCAGCCCGCGACTAGCGGGGGGCTACAATGAGCAGTTCTTC. It encodes CASSPRLAGGYNEQFF.